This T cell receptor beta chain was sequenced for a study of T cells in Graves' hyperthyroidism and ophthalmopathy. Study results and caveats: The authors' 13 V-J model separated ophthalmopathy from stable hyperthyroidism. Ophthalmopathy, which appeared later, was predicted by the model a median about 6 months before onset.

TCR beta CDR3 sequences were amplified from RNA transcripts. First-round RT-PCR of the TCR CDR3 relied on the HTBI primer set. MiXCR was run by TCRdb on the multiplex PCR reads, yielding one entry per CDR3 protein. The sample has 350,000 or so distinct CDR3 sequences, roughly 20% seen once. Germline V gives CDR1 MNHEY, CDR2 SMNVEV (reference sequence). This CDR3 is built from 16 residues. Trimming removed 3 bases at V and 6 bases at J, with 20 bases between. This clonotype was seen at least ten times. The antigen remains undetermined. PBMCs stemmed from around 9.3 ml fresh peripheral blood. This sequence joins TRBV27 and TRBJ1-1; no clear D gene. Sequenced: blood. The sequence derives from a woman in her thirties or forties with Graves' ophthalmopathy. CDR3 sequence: CASSLTPGGFGPEAFF. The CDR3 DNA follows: TGTGCCAGCAGTTTGACGCCGGGAGGGTTCGGGCCTGAAGCTTTCTTT.